Below, 8 T cell receptor beta chains from the same sample are listed, as sequenced in a study of OX40 agonist ivuxolimab in advanced cancers. Repertoires were generated with immunoSEQ multiplex PCR, while TCRdb's copy carries only in-frame clones and drops some. The sample shows more than 80,000 clones, 75% to 95% of them seen only once. The sequencing used CD4+ or CD8+ T cells sorted from blood, collected in a trial of the OX40 agonist ivuxolimab. Source of these receptors: an adult with an advanced solid tumor such as melanoma, head and neck, liver or kidney cancer.

This clone has only one observation. The rearrangement joins TRBV7-9 to TRBJ2-1, with 9 bases that match TRBD1. Germline values: CDR1 SEHNR, CDR2 FQNEAQ (reference sequence). V was clipped by 5 bases and J by 4 bases; unmatched bases: 9. This CDR3 spans 16 amino acids. CDR3 region: CASSAGTGKPYNEQFF. In DNA form, the CDR3 reads TGTGCCAGCAGCGCCGGGACAGGGAAACCATACAATGAGCAGTTCTTC.

This sequence joins TRBV5-1 and TRBJ2-2, with TRBD2 matching over 9 bases. Germline V gene data show CDR1 as SGHRS and CDR2 as YFSETQ. V shed 5 bases and J 4 bases; nucleotides not matched to a gene: 0. The CDR3 runs to 13 residues. CDR3 sequence (DNA): TGCGCCAGCAGACTAGCGGGCACCGGGGAGCTGTTTTTT. It specifies CASRLAGTGELFF.

The V call is TRBV27, the J call TRBJ1-6; D call uncertain. The V end was cut by 6 bases, the J end by 1 base, with 4 bases between. The CDR3 consists of 13 residues. CDR1 MNHEY and CDR2 SMNVEV come from the germline V gene (reference sequence). CDR3 residues: CASSPSYNSPLHF. In DNA form, the CDR3 reads TGTGCCAGCAGCCCTTCCTATAATTCACCCCTCCACTTT.

The sample holds a few counts of this clone. The chain combines TRBV6-5 with TRBJ2-2; D remains unclear. The CDR3 is 12 amino acids. With 4 bases removed from V and 0 bases from J, the gap between germline ends came to 0 bases. The germline V gene has CDR1 MNHEY and CDR2 SVGAGI. The CDR3 nucleotides read TGTGCCAGCAGTTCGAACACCGGGGAGCTGTTTTTT. The encoded protein is CASSSNTGELFF.

Concerning this clone: Other DNA sequences in the sample encode the same CDR3. The CDR3: CSATQETQYF. The DNA of the CDR3 is TGCAGTGCTACACAAGAGACCCAGTACTTC. The V and J genes are TRBV20-1 and TRBJ2-5; D uncertain. CDR3 size: 10 residues. V lost 4 bases to trimming and J lost 2 bases, with 2 bases between them. The germline CDR1 and CDR2 sequences are DFQATT and SNEGSKA (reference sequence).

This chain's CDR3 is CASSQGLPYEQYV. In nucleotides, the CDR3 is TGTGCCAGCAGTCAAGGACTACCCTACGAGCAGTACGTC. The gene calls are TRBV6-5 and TRBJ2-7, with a possible D match to TRBD2 (6 bases). Germline V lookup: CDR1 MNHEY, CDR2 SVGAGI. The CDR3 is made up of 13 amino acids. V dropped 5 bases and J dropped 2 bases, with 10 bases sitting between them.

The rearrangement uses TRBV30 and TRBJ1-2; D is undetermined. This CDR3 region has 12 residues. With 4 bases removed from V and 4 bases from J, the gap between germline ends came to 10 bases. Looked up from germline, CDR1 is GTSNPN and CDR2 is SVGIG (reference sequence). CDR3 nucleotides: TGTGCCTGGACCCATGGAGGCTATGGCTACACCTTC. Translated, it gives CAWTHGGYGYTF. Supplemented by reference TRBV30 and TRBJ1-2, the full variable domain reads SQTIHQWPATLVQPVGSPLSLECTVEGTSNPNLYWYRQAAGRGLQLLFYSVGIGQISSEVPQNLSASRPQDRQFILSSKKLLLSDSGFYLCAWTHGGYGYTFGSGTRLTVV.

The J gene is TRBJ1-1, the V gene TRBV30; TRBD1 aligns across 8 bases. The trim removed 5 bases at V and 7 bases at J, leaving 6 bases unmatched. Germline assignment: CDR1 GTSNPN and CDR2 SVGIG (reference sequence). This CDR3 has 12 amino acids. The CDR3: CAWAQGAVEAFF. CDR3 sequence (DNA): TGTGCCTGGGCCCAGGGGGCGGTTGAAGCTTTCTTT.